The clone carrying this TCR beta chain was seen only once. This record comes from a study of blood T cell repertoires in COVID-19. Study as a whole: Nucleic acid was either cDNA or gDNA, and it came from T cells, B-cell-depleted T cells, or PBMCs.

The V gene end was trimmed by 1 base and the J gene end by 0 bases; junction bases not matched to a gene: 0. The CDR3 covers 16 residues. Germline CDR1 SGHTA, CDR2 FQGTGA. The age range of participants was about 18 to 100 years, with residence in more than 20 US areas. Recovered participants had two consecutive negative NP/OP PCR tests, healthcare professional clearance, or symptom resolution. Method: immunoSEQ multiplex PCR; TCRdb's copy keeps in-frame clones and lacks some. The sample includes 250,000 to 300,000 clones, roughly 86% seen only once; the top ten take 0.75% to 1%. The clonotype originates from a woman in her thirties who had recovered from COVID-19. V is TRBV7-3 and J is TRBJ2-1; 10 nucleotides line up with TRBD1. Sequencing was carried out using PBMCs or T cells enriched from blood (not recorded which). The CDR3 DNA reads TGTGCCAGCAGCTTAAGGGACAGGGGCTCCTACAATGAGCAGTTCTTC. This codes for CASSLRDRGSYNEQFF.